Below, 14 T cell receptor beta chains from the same sample are listed, as sequenced in a study of blood T cell repertoires in COVID-19. The repertoire was sequenced with immunoSEQ multiplex PCR; TCRdb's copy has only in-frame clones and lacks some. The data contain around 450,000 clones, about 89% of them singletons. The specimen was peripheral blood. These receptors were collected from a woman aged 25 to 39 with acute or convalescent COVID-19.

V gene TRBV13 combines with J gene TRBJ1-1, with D possibly matching TRBD1 (6 bases). V was pared by 4 bases and J by 3 bases, with 9 bases between. The germline V gene encodes CDR1 PRHDT and CDR2 FYEKMQ (reference sequence). This CDR3 has 13 residues. CDR3 in amino acids: CASSYGQHTEAFF. CDR3 in DNA: TGTGCCAGCAGCTACGGACAGCACACTGAAGCTTTCTTT.

The chain links TRBV9 to TRBJ2-3, with D possibly being TRBD2 (6 bases). The length of the CDR3 is 15 residues. Trimming shortened V by 2 bases and J by 2 bases, and 12 bases separated the two germline ends. Germline V gene sequence: CDR1 SGDLS, CDR2 YYNGEE. Written as DNA, the CDR3 is TGTGCCAGCAGCGTTCATCAGGGACTCACAGATACGCAGTATTTT. Its protein product is CASSVHQGLTDTQYF.

The rearrangement joins TRBV28 to TRBJ2-7; 9 bases line up with TRBD1. CDR3 length equals 16 residues. J lost 7 bases, V lost 3 bases, and 13 bases had no gene match. Per the germline V gene, CDR1 is MDHEN and CDR2 is SYDVKM. The CDR3 here is CASSFPPGQGYWEQYF. Here the CDR3 DNA reads TGTGCCAGCAGTTTCCCGCCGGGACAGGGATACTGGGAGCAGTACTTC.

This clone has a single count. This chain joins TRBV7-9 and TRBJ2-1, with 8 bases identical to TRBD1. The CDR3 has 15 amino acids. Germline V gives CDR1 SEHNR, CDR2 FQNEAQ (reference sequence). V lost 8 bases, J lost 4 bases, and 10 bases stayed unmatched. CDR3 DNA: TGTGCCAGCGGACCCCGGGACAGGATGTACAATGAGCAGTTCTTC. It codes for CASGPRDRMYNEQFF.

V gene TRBV1 combines with J gene TRBJ1-2. TRBV1 is a documented pseudogene. The CDR3 runs 14 residues. Here the CDR3 DNA reads TGCACCAGCAGCCCGGGACGGGAGAGATATGGCTACACCTTC. Translated: CTSSPGRERYGYTF.

This clone has just one count. This chain links TRBV19 with TRBJ2-1; 11 bases line up with TRBD2. CDR1 and CDR2 (germline): LNHDA, SQIVND (reference sequence). The CDR3 spans 15 residues. V gave up 3 bases and J gave up 4 bases; unmatched junction bases: 2. This chain's CDR3 is CASSIRLAGYNEQFF. In DNA form, the CDR3 reads TGTGCCAGTAGTATCAGACTAGCGGGGTACAATGAGCAGTTCTTC.

As concerns this clone: The sample holds other DNA sequences that translate to the same CDR3. The CDR3 region has the DNA TGTGCCAGCAGAGCTAGCTCCTATAATTCACCCCTCCACTTT. Its protein is CASRASSYNSPLHF. The V and J genes are TRBV27 and TRBJ1-6; D gene uncertain. The CDR3 spans 14 residues. Germline V gives CDR1 MNHEY, CDR2 SMNVEV (reference sequence). V lost 6 bases to trimming and J lost 0 bases, with 6 bases between them.

The J gene is TRBJ1-2, the V gene TRBV25-1; unclear D gene. The CDR3 extends over 14 amino acids. In germline, CDR1 is MGHDK, CDR2 SYGVNS. V was trimmed by 5 bases and J by 5 bases, leaving 15 bases between them. The CDR3 sequence: CASSPKGESYGYTF. CDR3 coding DNA: TGTGCCAGCAGTCCAAAAGGAGAGTCTTATGGCTACACCTTC.

The chain joins TRBV12-3 or TRBV12-4 to TRBJ1-5; D is perhaps TRBD1 (5 bases). V was pared by 5 bases and J by 9 bases, with 14 bases between. The CDR3 extends over 13 amino acids. CDR3 nucleotide sequence: TGTGCCAGCAGTCTCCCAGGGAACCGGCCCCAGCATTTT. Translated, it gives CASSLPGNRPQHF.

This chain connects TRBV2 to TRBJ2-2; a weak D match, TRBD1 (6 bases). The CDR3 is 16 amino acids. Germline loops: CDR1 SNHLY, CDR2 FYNNEI. V gave up 5 bases and J gave up 6 bases, with 19 bases separating them. The chain's CDR3 is CASSHADRPGPGELFF. As DNA, the CDR3 is TGTGCCAGCAGTCATGCCGACAGGCCGGGGCCCGGGGAGCTGTTTTTT.

V gene TRBV28 combines with J gene TRBJ2-3, with D possibly matching TRBD2 (5 bases). The V end was cut by 7 bases, the J end by 1 base, with 9 bases between. The CDR3 has 13 residues. Germline CDR1 is MDHEN and CDR2 is SYDVKM. DNA for the CDR3: TGTGCCAGCACTCTTAGCGGCACAGATACGCAGTATTTT. It is translated as CASTLSGTDTQYF.

J is TRBJ2-1 and V is TRBV11-2; D is unclear. Germline-derived CDR1 and CDR2 are SGHAT and FQNNGV. Between the trimmed V and J ends, which lost 0 bases and 0 bases, there was a span of 9 bases. CDR3 length: 16 amino acids. CDR3 in amino acids: CASSLEPRSSYNEQFF. The CDR3 coding sequence is TGTGCCAGCAGCTTAGAGCCACGGAGCTCCTACAATGAGCAGTTCTTC. The full variable domain, in which reference TRBV11-2 and TRBJ2-1 provide the parts outside the CDR3, is EAGVAQSPRYKIIEKRQSVAFWCNPISGHATLYWYQQILGQGPKLLIQFQNNGVVDDSQLPKDRFSAERLKGVDSTLKIQPAKLEDSAVYLCASSLEPRSSYNEQFFGPGTRLTVL.

V usage is TRBV6-5 and J usage is TRBJ1-3; D ambiguous. This CDR3 contains 16 residues. In germline, CDR1 is MNHEY, CDR2 SVGAGI. V dropped 3 bases and J dropped 0 bases, with 12 bases sitting between them. The DNA for the CDR3 is TGTGCCAGCAGTTATACGTTGAGGAGCTCTGGAAACACCATATATTTT. This gives the protein CASSYTLRSSGNTIYF.

This clone was seen more than once but under ten times. The V call is TRBV7-8, the J call TRBJ2-7; 8 bases map to TRBD1. The germline gives CDR1 SGHVS, CDR2 FQNEAQ. The CDR3 is 16 amino acids. The V and J ends lost 5 bases and 1 base, in that order; junction bases with no gene match: 10. This CDR3 is CASSQGGTGLSYEQYF. CDR3 nucleotides: TGTGCCAGCAGCCAAGGGGGGACAGGCCTTTCCTACGAGCAGTACTTC.